The sequence of this T cell receptor (beta chain) was determined in a study of spatial heterogeneity in lung cancer. This clonotype was counted between two and nine times. Time point meaning: sample taken at primary tumor resection. In each case, whole RNA from tumor, nontumor lung or frozen PBMC was sequenced unsorted. This CDR3 is 13 amino acids long. Trimming at V came to 4 bases and at J to 8 bases, leaving 5 bases not matched to a gene. Germline V gene sequence: CDR1 MNHEY, CDR2 SMNVEV (reference sequence). Each TCR cDNA molecule bore a unique molecular identifier. TCRdb reprocessed the 5' RACE reads with MiXCR, giving one entry per CDR3 protein. The table shows roughly 70,000 distinct CDR3 sequences, with 13% occurring only once.

The V gene is TRBV27, the J gene TRBJ2-1; TRBD2 aligns across 7 bases. The sample consisted of PBMCs, taken at surgery. This TCR came from a male donor with early-stage non-small cell lung cancer. The CDR3 DNA sequence: TGTGCCAGCAGTTCGCGACTAGCCCATGAGCAGTTCTTC. It encodes CASSSRLAHEQFF.